Here is one T cell receptor (beta chain) with its context. Its antigen is as yet unknown. CDR1 is KGHSH, CDR2 LQKENI, per germline. CDR3 size: 12 residues. These data are taken from a study of monozygotic twins with inflammatory bowel disease. The study's findings and limits: Limited power may explain why concordant and discordant twins showed no difference in repertoire similarity. Relative to healthy twins, IBD patients had fewer clonotypes in common with others, a gap that was especially apparent with disease activity. The authors could not tell different T cell subtypes apart.

TCRdb reanalyzed the 5' RACE reads and collapses them to one entry per CDR3 protein, without DNA. Recorded for this sample: around 410,000 distinct CDR3 sequences. The receptor was isolated from a human donor with ulcerative colitis or Crohn's disease, or a healthy co-twin of an affected twin (not recorded which). The J gene is TRBJ2-3, the V gene TRBV18. Sequencing was performed on blood. CDR3 amino acids: CASSTPTDTQYF.